The 23 T cell receptor beta chains below were found in one sample sequenced in a study of blood T cell repertoires in COVID-19. Libraries were prepared by immunoSEQ multiplex PCR; TCRdb keeps only in-frame clonotypes and omits some of them. The data contain roughly 130,000 clones, about 89% of them singletons. The sequencing sample was made of peripheral blood. Every receptor here comes from a woman aged 55-69 years with acute or convalescent COVID-19.

The count of this clone is one. J is TRBJ1-4 and V is TRBV10-3, with D unclear. V lost 3 bases, J lost 8 bases, and 16 bases lay in between. The CDR3 runs 15 residues. CDR1 is ENHRY, CDR2 SYGVKD, per germline. The CDR3 spells CAISEQGLPAEKLFF. CDR3 nucleotides: TGTGCCATCAGTGAACAAGGACTCCCCGCGGAAAAACTGTTTTTT.

The chain combines TRBV4-1 with TRBJ2-2; 9 nucleotides line up with TRBD1. This CDR3 spans 15 amino acids. Germline lookup yields CDR1 MGHRA and CDR2 YSYEKL. The V and J ends lost 3 bases and 8 bases, in that order; junction bases with no gene match: 7. Here the CDR3 DNA reads TGCGCCAGCAGCCAGGGGGGACAGGGATCGGGGGAGCTGTTTTTT. This encodes CASSQGGQGSGELFF.

The chain carries TRBV2 and TRBJ1-1; tentatively, D is TRBD1 (6 bases). The CDR3 totals 14 residues. Trimming shortened V by 3 bases and J by 1 base, and 9 bases separated the two germline ends. Germline CDR1 SNHLY, CDR2 FYNNEI. Written as DNA, the CDR3 is TGTGCCAGCAGTGACTGGACAGCGAACACTGAAGCTTTCTTT. This translates into CASSDWTANTEAFF.

This clone was picked up a small number of times. The V and J genes are TRBV3-1 (or the pseudogene TRBV3-2) and TRBJ1-4; D unresolved. This CDR3 has 15 amino acids. Per the germline V gene, CDR1 is LGHDT and CDR2 is YNNKEL (reference sequence). V lost 5 bases and J lost 8, with 18 bases in between. The CDR3 DNA sequence: TGTGCCAGCAGCGAACGGGGAGGTAAAGAGGAAAAACTGTTTTTT. Translation: CASSERGGKEEKLFF.

This clone was seen more than once but under ten times. J is TRBJ1-2 and V is TRBV6-1; D is unresolved. With 0 bases removed from V and 2 bases from J, the gap between germline ends came to 7 bases. CDR3 size: 14 residues. Germline V gene data show CDR1 as MNHNS and CDR2 as SASEGT. This chain's CDR3 is CASSEARGNYGYTF. CDR3 bases: TGTGCCAGCAGTGAAGCGCGCGGGAACTATGGCTACACCTTC.

This chain uses TRBV15 with TRBJ2-3; TRBD2 matches at 7 bases. The germline CDR1 and CDR2 sequences are LNHNV and YYDKDF (reference sequence). This CDR3 is built from 16 residues. The V and J ends lost 7 bases and 2 bases, in that order; junction bases with no gene match: 12. The CDR3 spells CATTRESGIPTDTQYF. CDR3 in DNA: TGTGCCACCACCCGAGAGAGCGGGATACCCACAGATACGCAGTATTTT.

DNA of the CDR3: TGTGCCAGCAGCTTTGAAGCGGGTAGCTCCTACAATGAGCAGTTCTTC. Encoded protein: CASSFEAGSSYNEQFF. The V gene is TRBV5-6, the J gene TRBJ2-1; a possible D gene is TRBD2 (6 bases). V was shortened by 2 bases and J by 0 bases, with 12 bases between the two germline ends. From germline, CDR1 is SGHDT and CDR2 YYEEEE. The CDR3 has 16 amino acids. The complete variable domain, with remaining parts taken from reference TRBV5-6 and TRBJ2-1, reads DAGVTQSPTHLIKTRGQQVTLRCSPKSGHDTVSWYQQALGQGPQFIFQYYEEEERQRGNFPDRFSGHQFPNYSSELNVNALLLGDSALYLCASSFEAGSSYNEQFFGPGTRLTVL.

The chain carries TRBV5-6 and TRBJ1-3, with TRBD1 as a possible D gene (6 bases). V was shortened by 4 bases and J by 0 bases, with 14 bases between the two germline ends. The CDR3 has 16 amino acids. From germline, CDR1 is SGHDT and CDR2 YYEEEE. The CDR3 sequence is CASSRAGAPSGNTIYF. CDR3 DNA: TGTGCCAGCAGCCGGGCAGGGGCTCCCTCTGGAAACACCATATATTTT.

The J gene is TRBJ2-2, the V gene TRBV7-8, with D possibly TRBD2 on 7 matching bases. V dropped 4 bases and J dropped 6 bases, with 12 bases sitting between them. The CDR3 extends over 14 amino acids. Germline CDR1 is SGHVS and CDR2 is FQNEAQ. The CDR3 region is CASSSRGASGELFF. CDR3 coding DNA: TGTGCCAGCAGCTCCCGGGGGGCGTCCGGGGAGCTGTTTTTT.

The chain employs TRBV29-1 and TRBJ1-2; TRBD1 matches at 8 bases. V was clipped by 8 bases and J by 8 bases; unmatched bases: 16. The germline V gene has CDR1 SQVTM and CDR2 ANQGSEA. The CDR3 consists of 14 residues. The CDR3 sequence: CSFLDGTGPSGYTF. The CDR3 region has the DNA TGCAGCTTTCTTGATGGGACAGGTCCCTCGGGCTACACCTTC.

The CDR3 nucleotides are TGTGCCAGCTCGCCGGGGGTGCTGGGCGAGGCTTTCTTT. Encoded protein: CASSPGVLGEAFF. J is TRBJ1-1 and V is TRBV18, with D perhaps matching TRBD1 (5 bases). The V end lost 6 bases, the J end lost 11 bases, and 19 bases lay between the germline ends. The CDR3 spans 13 residues. The V gene's germline CDR1 is KGHSH and CDR2 LQKENI.

The chain couples TRBV4-1 to TRBJ2-3; D is ambiguous. The CDR3 has 13 amino acids. CDR1 MGHRA and CDR2 YSYEKL come from the germline V gene. Trimming removed 1 base from V and 0 bases from J, with 2 bases in between. The CDR3 bases are TGCGCCAGCAGCCAAGCTAGCACAGATACGCAGTATTTT. This codes for CASSQASTDTQYF.

This clone was found a few times. V usage is TRBV5-1 and J usage is TRBJ1-2, with 7 bases matching TRBD1. Germline CDR1 SGHRS, CDR2 YFSETQ. V lost 4 bases and J lost 2; bases outside the gene matches: 2. The CDR3 runs 13 residues. The CDR3 nucleotides are TGCGCCAGCAGCCCGGGACAGAACTATGGCTACACCTTC. Translating it yields CASSPGQNYGYTF.

J is TRBJ2-7 and V is TRBV7-9, with a weak D call TRBD1 (5 bases). Trimming removed 4 bases from V and 2 bases from J, with 15 bases in between. The CDR3 runs to 15 residues. From germline, CDR1 is SEHNR and CDR2 FQNEAQ (reference sequence). CDR3 nucleotide sequence: TGTGCCAGCAGCTCAGGAGCAGGGTATCCCTACGAGCAGTACGTC. Its protein product is CASSSGAGYPYEQYV.

The genes are TRBV4-2 and TRBJ2-2, with D perhaps TRBD2 (6 bases). CDR3 length: 15 amino acids. Between the trimmed V and J ends, which lost 4 bases and 5 bases, there was a span of 14 bases. CDR1 LGHNA and CDR2 YNFKEQ come from the germline V gene. CDR3 coding DNA: TGTGCCAGCAGCCCGAGGGCCGCGGGGACCGGGGAGCTGTTTTTT. Translation: CASSPRAAGTGELFF.

The rearrangement uses TRBV6-5 and TRBJ1-4; perhaps TRBD1 as D (5 bases). V was clipped by 6 bases and J by 4 bases, with 15 bases between them. The CDR3 is made up of 15 amino acids. In germline, CDR1 is MNHEY, CDR2 SVGAGI. CDR3 bases: TGTGCCAGCAGGCCTCGTGGGGCGGTTAATGAAAAACTGTTTTTT. Translation: CASRPRGAVNEKLFF.

The chain links TRBV5-6 to TRBJ1-5, with 12 bases fitting TRBD1. CDR3 length: 15 residues. Germline V gene data show CDR1 as SGHDT and CDR2 as YYEEEE. V dropped 4 bases and J dropped 6; count of bases not matched to a gene: 5. The CDR3 loop is CASSRGTGGGQPQHF. The CDR3 DNA reads as TGTGCCAGCAGCCGCGGGACAGGGGGCGGTCAGCCCCAGCATTTT.

This clone was counted only a few times. V and J are TRBV5-4 and TRBJ1-6; tentative D call: TRBD1 (5 bases). The V end was cut by 9 bases, the J end by 4 bases, with 20 bases between. CDR3 length: 16 residues. Germline values: CDR1 SGHNT, CDR2 YYREEE (reference sequence). The CDR3 DNA follows: TGTGCCACCAAGGCGGGGGATGCCCCGTATAATTCACCCCTCCACTTT. Translated, it gives CATKAGDAPYNSPLHF. Full variable domain (outside the CDR3, taken from reference TRBV5-4 and TRBJ1-6): ETGVTQSPTHLIKTRGQQVTLRCSSQSGHNTVSWYQQALGQGPQFIFQYYREEENGRGNFPPRFSGLQFPNYSSELNVNALELDDSALYLCATKAGDAPYNSPLHFGNGTRLTVT.

This clone was seen just once. This chain connects TRBV21-1 to TRBJ2-7; TRBD2, as called in the table, went unchecked against the DNA. TRBV21-1 is annotated as a pseudogene. The CDR3 runs 13 residues. This CDR3 is CASSKRLDYEQYV. The CDR3 bases are TGTGCCAGCAGCAAACGACTCGACTACGAGCAGTACGTC.

This clone was seen a handful of times. The rearrangement joins TRBV11-2 to TRBJ2-3; D not certain. The germline V gene has CDR1 SGHAT and CDR2 FQNNGV. This CDR3 is built from 15 residues. The V gene lost 0 bases and the J gene lost 3 bases, with 10 bases spanning the gap. The CDR3 loop reads CASSLDWSGTDTQYF. The CDR3 DNA sequence: TGTGCCAGCAGCTTAGACTGGAGTGGGACAGATACGCAGTATTTT.

The chain couples TRBV7-6 to TRBJ2-5; no reliable D call. This CDR3 contains 15 residues. V was cut by 5 bases and J by 4 bases, with 17 bases left in between. The germline V gene encodes CDR1 SGHVS and CDR2 FNYEAQ. CDR3 residues: CASSPFSRNGETQYF. DNA for the CDR3: TGTGCCAGCAGCCCCTTCTCCAGAAATGGAGAGACCCAGTACTTC.

CDR3 coding DNA: TGTGCCAGCAGCCAAGGACTAGCGGGAGTCTACGAGCAGTACTTC. Translation gives CASSQGLAGVYEQYF. The V and J genes are TRBV3-1 (or the pseudogene TRBV3-2) and TRBJ2-7; 12 positions agree with TRBD2. V lost 1 base to trimming and J lost 3 bases; unmatched junction nucleotides: 1. The CDR3 is 15 residues long. Germline CDR1 reads LGHDT; CDR2 reads YNNKEL (reference sequence).

The chain has TRBV19 and TRBJ1-2; weak D call: TRBD1 (5 bases). Germline-derived CDR1 and CDR2 are LNHDA and SQIVND (reference sequence). With 3 bases removed from V and 7 bases from J, the gap between germline ends came to 9 bases. The CDR3 spans 12 residues. The CDR3 loop is CASSMYGAGYTF. The CDR3 DNA follows: TGTGCCAGTAGTATGTATGGGGCTGGCTACACCTTC.